A single sample is the source of the 2 T cell receptor beta chains below, sequenced in a study of T-cell reconstitution after alpha-beta-depleted transplantation in children. Unique molecular identifiers featured in how the TCRbeta library was prepared. TCRdb used MiXCR to reprocess the PCR reads, holding one entry per CDR3 protein. In the table there are approximately 150,000 distinct CDR3 sequences, 8.8% of which are singletons. The sequencing used PBMCs, mostly from graft donor cells, collected 180 days after TCRalphabeta/CD19-depleted stem cell transplant. These receptors all stem from a female patient aged 2-10 years who had a stem cell transplant for congenital amegakaryocytic thrombocytopenia, so the T cells may come from the graft donor.

The gene calls are TRBV6-5 and TRBJ2-7, with 9 bases fitting TRBD1. Germline V CDR1 and CDR2: MNHEY, SVGAGI. V lost 2 bases to trimming and J lost 12 bases; unmatched junction nucleotides: 11. The CDR3 sequence is 14 residues long. The CDR3 region has the DNA TGTGCCAGCAGTTACGGGGACAGGGAACGGCGGGGGTACTTC. Residues: CASSYGDRERRGYF.

This clonotype has ten or more counts. The gene calls are TRBV29-1 and TRBJ1-1; the D gene is possibly TRBD1 (5 bases). Germline V gives CDR1 SQVTM, CDR2 ANQGSEA. The CDR3 is 13 residues long. Deletions cut 1 base from V and 7 bases from J, with 13 bases between. The CDR3 reads CSVEGGGVHEAFF. The CDR3 DNA sequence: TGCAGCGTTGAAGGGGGAGGGGTACATGAAGCTTTCTTT. The full variable domain, completed using reference TRBV29-1 and TRBJ1-1, is SAVISQKPSRDICQRGTSLTIQCQVDSQVTMMFWYRQQPGQSLTLIATANQGSEATYESGFVIDKFPISRPNLTFSTLTVSNMSPEDSSIYLCSVEGGGVHEAFFGQGTRLTVV.